The 19 T cell receptor beta chains reported below all come from one sample, sequenced in a study of OX40 agonist ivuxolimab in advanced cancers. TCRdb's table, derived via immunoSEQ multiplex PCR, lists solely in-frame clones and lacks some. The sample contains 65,000 to 80,000 clones, approximately 82% of which appear only once. Sample: CD4+ or CD8+ T cells sorted from blood, taken in a trial of the OX40 agonist ivuxolimab. These receptors all come from an adult with an advanced solid tumor such as melanoma, head and neck, liver or kidney cancer.

The chain couples TRBV5-5 to TRBJ2-7, with TRBD2 identical over 8 bases. This CDR3 has 14 residues. Unmatched junction bases numbered 6, after V lost 2 bases and J lost 5 bases. The germline V gene encodes CDR1 SGHKS and CDR2 YYEKEE (reference sequence). The DNA of the CDR3 is TGTGCCAGCAGCTTTGAGCGGGAGAGCCACGAGCAGTACTTC. This encodes CASSFERESHEQYF.

The chain carries TRBV18 and TRBJ2-2, with 10 bases lining up with TRBD1. Germline V gene lookup returns CDR1 KGHSH and CDR2 LQKENI. V lost 6 bases and J lost 7; bases outside the gene matches: 11. The CDR3 contains 16 residues. The DNA for the CDR3 is TGTGCCAGCTCGTCCGGGACAGGGGAGATCAGCGGGGAGCTGTTTTTT. It is translated as CASSSGTGEISGELFF. Full variable domain (remainder filled in from reference TRBV18 and TRBJ2-2): NAGVMQNPRHLVRRRGQEARLRCSPMKGHSHVYWYRQLPEEGLKFMVYLQKENIIDESGMPKERFSAEFPKEGPSILRIQQVVRGDSAAYFCASSSGTGEISGELFFGEGSRLTVL.

This clone was counted a few times. The genes are TRBV7-2 and TRBJ2-1; perhaps TRBD2 as D (5 bases). V was pared by 3 bases and J by 7 bases, with 13 bases between. The CDR3 runs to 14 residues. Germline assignment: CDR1 SGHTA and CDR2 FQGNSA. CDR3 nucleotides: TGTGCCAGCAGCTTCCAACGGGATGGGAATGAGCAGTTCTTC. Its translation: CASSFQRDGNEQFF.

This chain uses TRBV5-5 with TRBJ2-7; D unresolved. This CDR3 spans 12 amino acids. The ends were cut back, 2 bases at V and 6 bases at J, with 9 bases in the middle. Germline CDR1 is SGHKS and CDR2 is YYEKEE (reference sequence). Here the CDR3 DNA reads TGTGCCAGCAGCTTTTCCGGGCGCGAGCAGTACGTC. Its protein product is CASSFSGREQYV.

The V gene is TRBV7-9, the J gene TRBJ2-7, with a weak D call TRBD1 (5 bases). The germline V and J ends were trimmed by 1 base and 2 bases, with 9 bases remaining between them. CDR1 is SEHNR and CDR2 is FQNEAQ in the germline V gene (reference sequence). CDR3 length: 14 residues. This CDR3 is CASSLDEGAYEQYV. For the CDR3, the DNA is TGTGCCAGCAGCTTAGATGAAGGGGCCTACGAGCAGTACGTC.

This rearrangement joins TRBV2 to TRBJ1-1; maybe TRBD1 (5 bases). The CDR3 is 13 residues long. V gave up 6 bases and J gave up 6 bases, with 14 bases separating them. Germline CDR1 is SNHLY and CDR2 is FYNNEI. The CDR3 DNA is TGTGCCAGCAGGACCCGGGGGGAAGCTGAAGCTTTCTTT. As protein: CASRTRGEAEAFF.

The V call is TRBV11-3, the J call TRBJ2-3; 7 bases are shared with TRBD2. V lost 8 bases to trimming and J lost 3 bases; unmatched junction nucleotides: 5. The germline CDR1 and CDR2 sequences are SGHNT and YENEEA. The CDR3 totals 13 residues. CDR3 bases: TGTGCCAGCGCGGGAGCAGGGACAGATACGCAGTATTTT. Amino acids: CASAGAGTDTQYF.

V gene TRBV19 combines with J gene TRBJ1-1; D remains ambiguous. The CDR3 contains 10 residues. Trimming took 5 bases from V and 10 from J, leaving 8 bases between them. CDR1 and CDR2 from the germline V gene are LNHDA and SQIVND (reference sequence). This CDR3 is CASSSRSAFF. As DNA, the CDR3 is TGTGCCAGTAGTTCCAGATCAGCTTTCTTT.

This clone is judged medium-sized. The chain employs TRBV7-8 and TRBJ2-5; no clear D gene. Trimming stripped 2 bases from V and 2 bases from J, with 6 bases between. The CDR3 covers 13 residues. In germline, CDR1 is SGHVS, CDR2 FQNEAQ. CDR3 in DNA: TGTGCCAGCAGCTTACCGCGGCAAGAGACCCAGTACTTC. Translated: CASSLPRQETQYF.

The chain carries TRBV2 and TRBJ1-1; D unclear. The CDR3 loop spans 12 amino acids. Trimming stripped 6 bases from V and 4 bases from J, with 9 bases between. Germline assignment: CDR1 SNHLY and CDR2 FYNNEI. This chain's CDR3 is CASRVGGTEAFF. CDR3 coding DNA: TGTGCCAGCAGGGTCGGTGGCACTGAAGCTTTCTTT.

The chain couples TRBV30 to TRBJ1-2; D is possibly TRBD1 (6 bases). V was pared by 0 bases and J by 2 bases, with 13 bases between. The CDR3 has 15 residues. CDR1 GTSNPN and CDR2 SVGIG come from the germline V gene (reference sequence). The CDR3 sequence is CAWSVVGGLNYGYTF. The CDR3 DNA follows: TGTGCCTGGAGTGTAGTAGGGGGATTGAACTATGGCTACACCTTC.

The gene calls are TRBV7-7 and TRBJ2-2; 11 bases agree with TRBD2. The V segment lost 5 bases and the J segment 7 bases; nucleotides outside the gene matches: 9. The CDR3 covers 16 residues. From germline, CDR1 is SSHAT and CDR2 FNYEAQ (reference sequence). CDR3 region: CASSVPGTSGVGELFF. For the CDR3, the DNA is TGTGCCAGCAGCGTCCCCGGGACTAGCGGTGTCGGGGAGCTGTTTTTT.

The V gene is TRBV18, the J gene TRBJ2-2, with unresolved D. CDR3 size: 14 residues. Trimming stripped 0 bases from V and 2 bases from J, with 4 bases between. Germline CDR1 is KGHSH and CDR2 is LQKENI. CDR3 loop: CASSPPYNTGELFF. CDR3 DNA: TGTGCCAGCTCACCACCGTACAACACCGGGGAGCTGTTTTTT.

The J gene is TRBJ1-2, the V gene TRBV2; weak D call: TRBD1 (5 bases). The CDR3 consists of 13 residues. Germline CDR1 is SNHLY and CDR2 is FYNNEI. Trimming removed 3 bases at V and 9 bases at J, with 14 bases between. The CDR3 DNA reads TGTGCCAGCAGTGAGGGGGATTTATCGAGCTACACCTTC. It codes for CASSEGDLSSYTF. Full variable domain (rest looked up from reference TRBV2 and TRBJ1-2): EPEVTQTPSHQVTQMGQEVILRCVPISNHLYFYWYRQILGQKVEFLVSFYNNEISEKSEIFDDQFSVERPDGSNFTLKIRSTKLEDSAMYFCASSEGDLSSYTFGSGTRLTVV.

The genes are TRBV19 and TRBJ1-4, with D perhaps matching TRBD1 (6 bases). The V gene lost 7 bases and the J gene lost 7 bases, with 16 bases spanning the gap. CDR3 length equals 14 residues. Germline V gene data show CDR1 as LNHDA and CDR2 as SQIVND (reference sequence). The CDR3 sequence: CASTLRGAVEKLFF. The CDR3, as DNA: TGTGCCAGTACCCTCCGGGGGGCGGTTGAAAAACTGTTTTTT.

This chain links TRBV23-1 with TRBJ2-1, with D uncertain. TRBV23-1 is designated an ORF whose function remains uncertain. Trimming pared 3 bases from V and 0 bases from J, leaving 18 bases between. The CDR3 extends over 18 amino acids. The DNA of the CDR3 is TGCGCCAGCAGTCATCCTGGGGTCATTGAGAGCTCCTACAATGAGCAGTTCTTC. Translation gives CASSHPGVIESSYNEQFF.

This clone was recorded only once. The chain employs TRBV5-1 and TRBJ2-1; D perhaps matches TRBD2 (7 bases). This CDR3 contains 13 residues. Trimming took 7 bases from V and 3 from J, leaving 11 bases between them. Germline CDR1 SGHRS, CDR2 YFSETQ. DNA for the CDR3: TGCGCCAGCGGGGGGGGCTTCTACAATGAGCAGTTCTTC. Translation gives CASGGGFYNEQFF.

J is TRBJ2-7 and V is TRBV29-1; no reliable D call. Per germline, CDR1 SQVTM and CDR2 ANQGSEA. V was clipped by 4 bases and J by 4 bases, with 14 bases between them. The CDR3 totals 13 residues. The CDR3 sequence: CSVVRPSSYEQYF. As DNA, the CDR3 is TGCAGCGTTGTTAGGCCCAGTTCATACGAGCAGTACTTC.

The V and J genes are TRBV20-1 and TRBJ2-3; perhaps TRBD2 as D (6 bases). The germline gives CDR1 DFQATT, CDR2 SNEGSKA (reference sequence). V was pared by 3 bases and J by 6 bases, with 7 bases between. The length of the CDR3 is 11 residues. The CDR3 is CSARSGDTQYF. CDR3 DNA: TGCAGTGCTAGGAGCGGGGATACGCAGTATTTT.